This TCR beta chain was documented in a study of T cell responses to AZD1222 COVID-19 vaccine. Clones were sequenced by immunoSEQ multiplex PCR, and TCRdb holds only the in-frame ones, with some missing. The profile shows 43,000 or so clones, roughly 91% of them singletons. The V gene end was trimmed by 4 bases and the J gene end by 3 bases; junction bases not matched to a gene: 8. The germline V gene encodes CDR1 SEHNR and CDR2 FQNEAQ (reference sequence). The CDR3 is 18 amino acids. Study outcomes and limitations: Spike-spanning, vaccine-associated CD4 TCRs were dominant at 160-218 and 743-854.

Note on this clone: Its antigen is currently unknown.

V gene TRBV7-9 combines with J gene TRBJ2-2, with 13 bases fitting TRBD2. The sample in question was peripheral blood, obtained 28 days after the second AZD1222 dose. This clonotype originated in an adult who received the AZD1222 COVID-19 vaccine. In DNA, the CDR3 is TGTGCCAGCAGCTCCCCGGGACTAGCGGGATTTGACACCGGGGAGCTGTTTTTT. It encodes CASSSPGLAGFDTGELFF.